The 8 T cell receptor beta chains below come from one sample, sequenced in a study of T cells after yellow fever vaccination. TCRdb passed the 5' RACE reads through MiXCR, listing each CDR3 protein once. The data contain 200,000 to 300,000 distinct CDR3 sequences, around 6.7% of them singletons. Sequencing used CD4+ T cells sorted from PBMCs, obtained on the day of the yellow fever booster vaccination. These receptors were collected from a man younger than 40 who received the YFV17D yellow fever vaccine.

V gene TRBV4-3 combines with J gene TRBJ2-6; D possibly corresponds to TRBD2 (6 bases). This CDR3 is 18 amino acids long. V was trimmed by 1 base and J by 0 bases, leaving 13 bases between them. CDR1 and CDR2 from the germline V gene are LGHNA and YSLEER. The CDR3 DNA reads as TGCGCCAGCAGCCAAGTGTTAGCGGTACTCTCTGGGGCCAACGTCCTGACTTTC. Protein sequence: CASSQVLAVLSGANVLTF.

The rearrangement joins TRBV2 to TRBJ2-7; TRBD2 agrees at 11 bases. CDR1 and CDR2 (germline): SNHLY, FYNNEI. V was clipped by 4 bases and J by 5 bases; unmatched bases: 10. This CDR3 has 16 residues. The CDR3 bases are TGTGCCAGCAGTGCGGGGTTACTAGCGGGAGTCGACGAGCAGTACTTC. This gives the protein CASSAGLLAGVDEQYF.

The V and J genes are TRBV20-1 and TRBJ1-2, with TRBD1 as a possible D gene (5 bases). Per germline, CDR1 DFQATT and CDR2 SNEGSKA (reference sequence). The CDR3 has 12 amino acids. The ends were cut back, 4 bases at V and 2 bases at J, with 8 bases in the middle. CDR3 amino acids: CSATTVNYGYTF. The CDR3 region has the DNA TGCAGTGCTACGACAGTCAACTATGGCTACACCTTC.

The gene calls are TRBV7-2 and TRBJ1-2; 9 bases match TRBD1. CDR3 size: 15 residues. Germline trimming cut 5 bases from V and 8 bases from J; bases unmatched to any gene: 12. Germline V gene sequence: CDR1 SGHTA, CDR2 FQGNSA. The CDR3, as DNA: TGTGCCAGCAGCCAAAGAGCCGACAGGGGGGAGGGCTACACCTTC. Protein sequence: CASSQRADRGEGYTF. Full variable domain (missing parts from reference TRBV7-2 and TRBJ1-2): GAGVSQSPSNKVTEKGKDVELRCDPISGHTALYWYRQSLGQGLEFLIYFQGNSAPDKSGLPSDRFSAERTGGSVSTLTIQRTQQEDSAVYLCASSQRADRGEGYTFGSGTRLTVV.

V usage is TRBV7-2 and J usage is TRBJ2-1, with 11 bases identical to TRBD2. Trimming cost V 7 bases and J 4 bases; bases outside gene matches: 3. Germline CDR1 SGHTA, CDR2 FQGNSA. The CDR3 loop spans 14 amino acids. CDR3 loop: CASIRLAGYNEQFF. CDR3 DNA sequence: TGTGCCAGCATCCGACTAGCGGGGTACAATGAGCAGTTCTTC.

The chain couples TRBV7-2 to TRBJ1-1; D unresolved. The CDR3 is 14 amino acids. Trimming removed 2 bases at V and 4 bases at J, with 11 bases between. Per germline, CDR1 SGHTA and CDR2 FQGNSA. The CDR3 is CASSLSPWGTEAFF. Written as DNA, the CDR3 is TGTGCCAGCAGCTTAAGCCCTTGGGGCACTGAAGCTTTCTTT.

This clonotype was observed at least ten times. The rearrangement joins TRBV2 to TRBJ2-2, with D unclear. V was cut by 4 bases and J by 7 bases, with 4 bases left in between. The CDR3 runs 11 residues. CDR1 and CDR2 from the germline V gene are SNHLY and FYNNEI. The DNA of the CDR3 is TGTGCCAGCAGTGTCGTCGGGGAGCTGTTTTTT. Translation gives CASSVVGELFF.

This clonotype was recorded many times. This chain links TRBV15 with TRBJ2-1; 10 bases align to TRBD2. The CDR3 length is 13 residues. In germline, CDR1 is LNHNV, CDR2 YYDKDF (reference sequence). The V gene end was trimmed by 11 bases and the J gene end by 3 bases; junction bases not matched to a gene: 4. For the CDR3, the DNA is TGTGCCGTACAGCGGGAGGGCTACAATGAGCAGTTCTTC. Translating gives CAVQREGYNEQFF.